This is a list of T cell receptor beta chains from one sample in a study of identical twins. Each CDR3 protein is one row after TCRdb ran MiXCR on the 5' RACE reads. Among some 440,000 distinct CDR3 sequences listed, 24% were seen once. The sample also formed part of further work on T cells expressing NK-cell markers.

Source material: CD4+ T cells sorted from blood. The receptor set was obtained from a woman between 18 and 29 years old in good health. CDR3s leave out the opening cysteine and the closing phenylalanine or tryptophan. The order of the fields is V gene, CDR3 protein.

v_call: TRBV12-3/TRBV12-4; cdr3_aa: ASKLLAGSMSRQF
v_call: TRBV29-1; cdr3_aa: SAMRYGGAREQY
v_call: TRBV10-3; cdr3_aa: AISPNPPTNLNTGELF
v_call: TRBV6-1; cdr3_aa: ASSATARTNTGELF
v_call: TRBV7-3; cdr3_aa: ASSPGTRTDTQY
v_call: TRBV11-1; cdr3_aa: ASSPVWFGGRARDTQY
v_call: TRBV29-1; cdr3_aa: STPGPNGDYGYT
v_call: TRBV3-1; cdr3_aa: ASTARGRSDTQY
v_call: TRBV3-1; cdr3_aa: ASSPTGDYSYEQY
v_call: TRBV5-6; cdr3_aa: ASSPRRVHTELY
v_call: TRBV11-2; cdr3_aa: ASTLGQGRGGELF
v_call: TRBV6-1; cdr3_aa: ASSVDGGDTEAF
v_call: TRBV20-1; cdr3_aa: SASVAGPYEQY
v_call: TRBV20-1; cdr3_aa: SARVGTYNSPLH
v_call: TRBV7-2; cdr3_aa: ASSPHSKAF
v_call: TRBV12-5; cdr3_aa: ASGLGGVTDTQY
v_call: TRBV5-1; cdr3_aa: ASSEGQPRNGYT
v_call: TRBV7-9; cdr3_aa: ASSWTSGGETQY
v_call: TRBV5-8; cdr3_aa: ASVPVGQGYQPQH
v_call: TRBV12-3/TRBV12-4; cdr3_aa: ASSSRDRDGYT
v_call: TRBV2; cdr3_aa: ASTLTAAEAF
v_call: TRBV7-2; cdr3_aa: ASSGGLRETQY